This T cell receptor (beta chain) comes out of a study of blood T cell repertoires in COVID-19. Study at large: Sites across the United States, Italy and Spain contributed samples from acute and convalescent COVID-19. PBMCs, B-cell-depleted T cells, or T cells were the source of the cDNA or gDNA that made up the material.

Original processing methods: Reference gene primer amplification gave estimated nucleated cell counts. Some clones are missing from TCRdb's copy, which holds only in-frame ones; the method was immunoSEQ multiplex PCR. That table is the source of V, J and clone size, and D and trimming were worked out from the DNA. The table has around 52,000 clones, approximately 82% seen once. With V trimmed by 1 base and J by 6 bases, 9 bases remained unmatched. Germline values: CDR1 SGHNT, CDR2 YENEEA. The CDR3 runs to 17 residues. Sequencing was carried out using peripheral blood. The sequence came from an elderly woman with acute or convalescent COVID-19. The chain has TRBV11-3 and TRBJ2-1, with 10 positions matching TRBD2. CDR3 residues: CASSLVKGLAGVNEQFF. The CDR3 DNA reads as TGTGCCAGCAGCTTAGTGAAAGGGCTAGCGGGAGTCAATGAGCAGTTCTTC.